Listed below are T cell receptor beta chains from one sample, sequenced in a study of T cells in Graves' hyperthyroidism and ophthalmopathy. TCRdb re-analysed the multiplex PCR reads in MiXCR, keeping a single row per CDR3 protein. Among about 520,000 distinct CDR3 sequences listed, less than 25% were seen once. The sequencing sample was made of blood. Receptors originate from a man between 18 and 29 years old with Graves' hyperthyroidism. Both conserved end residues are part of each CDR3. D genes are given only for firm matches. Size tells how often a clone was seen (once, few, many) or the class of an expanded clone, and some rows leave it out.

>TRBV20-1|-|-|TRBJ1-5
TGCAGTGCTAGGACAGGCAATCAGCCCCAGCATTTT
CSARTGNQPQHF
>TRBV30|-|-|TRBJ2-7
TGTGCCTGGGCCAATTCCTACGAGCAGTACTTC
CAWANSYEQYF
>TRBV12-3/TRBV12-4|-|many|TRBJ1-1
TGTGCCAGCACCCTGAACCAGTACATGAACACTGAAGCTTTCTTT
CASTLNQYMNTEAFF
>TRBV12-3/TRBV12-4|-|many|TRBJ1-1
TGTGCCAGCAGACATTGGGCAGGGGCGGATACTGAAGCTTTCTTT
CASRHWAGADTEAFF
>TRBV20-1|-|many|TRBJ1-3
TGCAGTGCCCACGATGAGACTGGAAACACCATATATTTT
CSAHDETGNTIYF
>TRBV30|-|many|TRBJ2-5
TGTGCCTGGAGTGGAAGGCAGTGGGAGACCCAGTACTTC
CAWSGRQWETQYF
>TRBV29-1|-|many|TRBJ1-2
TGCAGCGTTGGGACTCCTTTCTGGGGCTACACCTTC
CSVGTPFWGYTF
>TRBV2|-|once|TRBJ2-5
TGTGCCAGCAAAGAACAGGGACTGCACCAAGAGACCCAGTACTTC
CASKEQGLHQETQYF
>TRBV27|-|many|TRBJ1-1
TGTGCCAGCAAACACCCGGGAACGAACACTGAAGCTTTCTTT
CASKHPGTNTEAFF
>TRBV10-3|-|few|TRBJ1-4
TGTGCCATCAGTCTGGACTATTCTGCTAATGAAAAACTGTTTTTT
CAISLDYSANEKLFF
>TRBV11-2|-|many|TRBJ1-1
TGTGCCAGCAGCCTACTGACGGGGATGAACACTGAAGCTTTCTTT
CASSLLTGMNTEAFF
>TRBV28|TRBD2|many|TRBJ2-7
TGTGCCAGCACCCCCCAAAGGGGACTACCGTACGAGCAGTACTTC
CASTPQRGLPYEQYF
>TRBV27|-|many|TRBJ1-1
TGTGCCAGCAGTCCAAGGACAAACTTGAACACTGAAGCTTTCTTT
CASSPRTNLNTEAFF
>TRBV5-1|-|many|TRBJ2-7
TGCGCCAGCAGCTGGACGACAGGCTCCTACGAGCAGTACTTC
CASSWTTGSYEQYF
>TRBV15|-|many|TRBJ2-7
TGTGCCACCAGCAGGCTGGGACTCGAGCAGTACTTC
CATSRLGLEQYF
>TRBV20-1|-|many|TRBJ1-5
TGCAGTGCTAGAGACCCGGTAGGGGGGAATCAGCCCCAGCATTTT
CSARDPVGGNQPQHF
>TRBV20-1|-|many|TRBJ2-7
TGCAGTGCTAGAAAGCACGACGAGCAGTACTTC
CSARKHDEQYF
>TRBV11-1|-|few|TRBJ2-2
TGTGCCACCGTCGACGGACCGAACACCGGGGAGCTGTTTTTT
CATVDGPNTGELFF
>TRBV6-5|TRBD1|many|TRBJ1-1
TGTGCCAGCAGTTACTCGAGACAGGGTACTGAAGCTTTCTTT
CASSYSRQGTEAFF
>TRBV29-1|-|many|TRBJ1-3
TGCAGCGTTGTTGGGGGAGACTCTGGAAACACCATATATTTT
CSVVGGDSGNTIYF
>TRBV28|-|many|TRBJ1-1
TGTGCCAGCAGTTTCCAGGGATCAAAAACTGAAGCTTTCTTT
CASSFQGSKTEAFF
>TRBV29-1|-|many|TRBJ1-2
TGCAGCGTTGCGGGGGACAAAAACTATGGCTACACCTTC
CSVAGDKNYGYTF
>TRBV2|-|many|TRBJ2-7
TGTGCCAGCAGTGGTTTTTGGCAGCTGAGCTCCTACGAGCAGTACTTC
CASSGFWQLSSYEQYF
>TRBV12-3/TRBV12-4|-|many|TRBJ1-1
TGTGCCAGCAGTTCAGGGACTGCCGACCCTGAAGCTTTCTTT
CASSSGTADPEAFF
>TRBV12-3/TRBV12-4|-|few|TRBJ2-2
TGTGCCAGCAGTTTACAGGGGAGGCCCGGGGAGCTGTTTTTT
CASSLQGRPGELFF
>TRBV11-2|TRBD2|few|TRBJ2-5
TGTGCCAGCAGCTCAGAGCGGGGGTACCAAGAGACCCAGTACTTC
CASSSERGYQETQYF
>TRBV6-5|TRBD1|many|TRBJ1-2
TGTGCCAGCAGTTACACAGGGGCTAACTATGGCTACACCTTC
CASSYTGANYGYTF
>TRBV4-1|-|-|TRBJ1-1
TGCGCCAGCAGCCACGTAGGAGACACTGAAGCTTTCTTT
CASSHVGDTEAFF
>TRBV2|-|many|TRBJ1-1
TGTGCCAGCCGGACAGTAGAGAACACTGAAGCTTTCTTT
CASRTVENTEAFF
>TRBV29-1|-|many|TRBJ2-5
TGCAGCGTTCGCCCGGGAGACCAAGAGACCCAGTACTTC
CSVRPGDQETQYF
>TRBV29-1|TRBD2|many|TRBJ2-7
TGCAGCGTTGAGGCCTCGACTAGCGGGGTATACGAGCAGTACTTC
CSVEASTSGVYEQYF
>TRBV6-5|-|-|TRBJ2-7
TGTGCCAGCAGTTGGGTCGGGACAAACTCCTACGAGCAGTACTTC
CASSWVGTNSYEQYF
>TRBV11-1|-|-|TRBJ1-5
TGTGCCAGCAGCTTAGCGAGGTTTGGGCAGGGGACCCCTTATAGCAATCAGCCCCAGCATTTT
CASSLARFGQGTPYSNQPQHF
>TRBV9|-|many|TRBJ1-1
TGTGCCAGCAGCGTAGTCGCAGGGAAGTTTATGAACACTGAAGCTTTCTTT
CASSVVAGKFMNTEAFF
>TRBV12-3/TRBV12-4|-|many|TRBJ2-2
TGTGCCAGCAGTTCCAGCAGGGGAAACACCGGGGAGCTGTTTTTT
CASSSSRGNTGELFF
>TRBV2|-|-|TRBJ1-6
TGTGCCAGCTGCCCACCAAGCTCCTATAATTCACCCCTCCACTTT
CASCPPSSYNSPLHF
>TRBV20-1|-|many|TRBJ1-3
TGCAGTGCTAGAGTGGCGGGCCCTGGAAACACCATATATTTT
CSARVAGPGNTIYF
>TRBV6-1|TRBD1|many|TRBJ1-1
TGTGCCAGCAGTGCAGGGGGGGACACTGAAGCTTTCTTT
CASSAGGDTEAFF
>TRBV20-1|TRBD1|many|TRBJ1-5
TGCAGTGCTAGCGGGGGACAGGCGGTCAATCAGCCCCAGCATTTT
CSASGGQAVNQPQHF
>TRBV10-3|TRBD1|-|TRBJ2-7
TGTGCCATCAGTGGGCCCCTAGGGGGCTTCTCCTCGATCTCCTACGAGCAGTACTTC
CAISGPLGGFSSISYEQYF
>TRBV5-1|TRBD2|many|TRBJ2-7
TGCGCCAGCAGCATGCGGGGGGGACGGTACGAGCAGTACTTC
CASSMRGGRYEQYF
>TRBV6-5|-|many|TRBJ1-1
TGTGCCAGCAGACCTGGACGGAGCTGGAACACTGAAGCTTTCTTT
CASRPGRSWNTEAFF
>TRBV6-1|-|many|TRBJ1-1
TGTGCCAGCAGCGCATCGGGAACGTCCGAAGCTTTCTTT
CASSASGTSEAFF
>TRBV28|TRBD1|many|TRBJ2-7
TGTGCCAGCGGTCGAGGGGACAGGGTCTACGAGCAGTACTTC
CASGRGDRVYEQYF
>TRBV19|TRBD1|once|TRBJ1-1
TGTGCCAGTACTCCGGGACAGGGGGGCGTGAACACTGAAGCTTTCTTT
CASTPGQGGVNTEAFF
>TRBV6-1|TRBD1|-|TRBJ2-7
TGTGCCAGCAGTCCTTTTACAGGGGTGGGACGGGAGCAGTACTTC
CASSPFTGVGREQYF
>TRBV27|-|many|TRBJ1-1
TGTGCCAGCAGTTCCCTTCGGGTGGTGAACACTGAAGCTTTCTTT
CASSSLRVVNTEAFF
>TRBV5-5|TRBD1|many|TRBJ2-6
TGTGCCAGCAGCGACGGGACAGTCTCTGGGGCCAACGTCCTGACTTTC
CASSDGTVSGANVLTF
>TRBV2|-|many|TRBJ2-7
TGTGCCAGCAGTGACCGTGGACAGTCCTACGAGCAGTACTTC
CASSDRGQSYEQYF
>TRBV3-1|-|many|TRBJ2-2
TGTGCCAGCAGCCAAGGGAATGCAGGGGCTGGAACCGGGGAGCTGTTTTTT
CASSQGNAGAGTGELFF
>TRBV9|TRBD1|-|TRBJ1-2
TGTGCCAGCAGTACAGGGGGAACAAACTATGGCTACACCTTC
CASSTGGTNYGYTF
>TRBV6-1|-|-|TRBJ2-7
TGTGCCAGCAGCCCACTAGGGGAGCAGTACTTC
CASSPLGEQYF
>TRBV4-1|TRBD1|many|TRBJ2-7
TGCGCCAGCAGCTCCTCCCTGACAGGGGCCTACGAGCAGTACTTC
CASSSSLTGAYEQYF
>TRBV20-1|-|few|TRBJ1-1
TGCAGTGCTAGGTGGGGCAGGGTGAACACTGAAGCTTTCTTT
CSARWGRVNTEAFF
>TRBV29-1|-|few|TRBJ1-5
TGCAGCGTTGCCCAGCAACCTAATCAGCCCCAGCATTTT
CSVAQQPNQPQHF